Given below is one T cell receptor beta chain in context. These data originate in a study of OX40 agonist ivuxolimab in advanced cancers. As for the study in general: The study enrolled dose-escalation patients with hepatocellular carcinoma, melanoma, renal cell or head and neck cancer.

The assay was immunoSEQ multiplex PCR, and TCRdb's table has in-frame clones only and misses some. The data contain tens of thousands of clones, 70% to 80% of them seen just once; the ten biggest clones take up about 1.2%. Germline CDR1 and CDR2: MNHEY and SVGAGI. The CDR3 length is 14 residues. V lost 6 bases, J lost 1 base, and 4 bases stayed unmatched. Here the sequenced sample was CD4+ or CD8+ T cells sorted from blood, taken in a trial of the OX40 agonist ivuxolimab. The TCR comes from an adult with an advanced solid tumor such as melanoma, head and neck, liver or kidney cancer. V gene TRBV6-5 combines with J gene TRBJ2-3; TRBD2 matches 7 bases. CDR3 DNA sequence: TGTGCCAGCAGCCGACTAGCCCGCACAGATACGCAGTATTTT. This translates into CASSRLARTDTQYF.